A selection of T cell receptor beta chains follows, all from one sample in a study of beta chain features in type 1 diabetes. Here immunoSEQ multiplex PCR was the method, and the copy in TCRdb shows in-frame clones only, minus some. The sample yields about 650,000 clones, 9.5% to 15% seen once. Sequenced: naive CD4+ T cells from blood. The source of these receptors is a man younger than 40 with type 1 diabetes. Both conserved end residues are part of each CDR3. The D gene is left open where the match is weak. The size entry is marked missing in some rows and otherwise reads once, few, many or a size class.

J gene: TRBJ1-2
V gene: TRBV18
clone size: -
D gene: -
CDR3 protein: CASSPGTDANYGYTF
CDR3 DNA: TGTGCCAGCTCACCAGGGACCGATGCTAACTATGGCTACACCTTC

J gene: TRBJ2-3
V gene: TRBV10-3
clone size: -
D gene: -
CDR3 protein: CAISDSNWGGRTDTQYF
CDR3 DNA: TGTGCCATCAGTGACTCCAATTGGGGGGGCCGCACAGATACGCAGTATTTT

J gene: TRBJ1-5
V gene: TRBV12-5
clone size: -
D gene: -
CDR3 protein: CASGLNPPGSHINQPQHF
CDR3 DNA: TGTGCTAGTGGCCTTAACCCTCCGGGGTCTCACATCAATCAGCCCCAGCATTTT

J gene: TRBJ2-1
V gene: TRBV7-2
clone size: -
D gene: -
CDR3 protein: CASSLNRNNEQFF
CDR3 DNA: TGTGCCAGCAGCTTAAATCGCAACAATGAGCAGTTCTTC

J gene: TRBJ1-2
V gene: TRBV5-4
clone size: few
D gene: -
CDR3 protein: CASSLAGAFDYGYTF
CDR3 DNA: TGTGCCAGCAGCTTGGCCGGGGCTTTCGACTATGGCTACACCTTC

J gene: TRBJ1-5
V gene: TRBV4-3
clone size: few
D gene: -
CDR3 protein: CASSQVNSNQPQHF
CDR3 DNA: TGCGCCAGCAGCCAAGTCAACAGCAATCAGCCCCAGCATTTT

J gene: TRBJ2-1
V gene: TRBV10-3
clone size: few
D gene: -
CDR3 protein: CAISEVSSNEQFF
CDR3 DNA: TGTGCCATCAGTGAAGTAAGTTCAAATGAGCAGTTCTTC

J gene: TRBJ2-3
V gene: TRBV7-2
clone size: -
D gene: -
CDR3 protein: CASSLRADTQYF
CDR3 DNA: TGTGCCAGCAGCCTAAGGGCGGATACGCAGTATTTT

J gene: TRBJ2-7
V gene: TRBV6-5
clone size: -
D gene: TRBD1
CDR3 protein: CASSYSFRGHEQYF
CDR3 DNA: TGTGCCAGCAGTTACTCGTTCAGGGGGCACGAGCAGTACTTC

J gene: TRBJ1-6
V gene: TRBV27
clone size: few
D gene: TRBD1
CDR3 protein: CASSLTHGTGNSPLHF
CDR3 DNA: TGTGCCAGCAGTTTAACCCACGGGACAGGGAATTCACCCCTCCACTTT

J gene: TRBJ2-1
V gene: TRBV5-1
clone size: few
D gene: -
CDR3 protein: CASSFSPDNNEQFF
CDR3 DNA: TGCGCCAGCAGCTTCAGTCCGGACAACAATGAGCAGTTCTTC

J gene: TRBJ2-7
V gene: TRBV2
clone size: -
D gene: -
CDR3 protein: CASSGVSYEQYF
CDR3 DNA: TGTGCCAGCAGTGGCGTTTCCTACGAGCAGTACTTC

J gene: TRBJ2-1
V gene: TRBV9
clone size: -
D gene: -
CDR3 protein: CASSSHRVAYNEQFF
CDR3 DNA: TGTGCCAGCAGCTCCCACAGGGTAGCCTACAATGAGCAGTTCTTC

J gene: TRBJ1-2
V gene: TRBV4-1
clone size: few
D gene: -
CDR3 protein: CASSQGTGHFGYTF
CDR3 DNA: TGCGCCAGCAGCCAAGGTACAGGGCACTTTGGCTACACCTTC

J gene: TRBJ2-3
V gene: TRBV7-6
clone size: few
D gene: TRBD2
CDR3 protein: CASSWWTSGGTSTDTQYF
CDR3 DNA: TGTGCCAGCAGTTGGTGGACTAGCGGGGGAACTTCCACAGATACGCAGTATTTT

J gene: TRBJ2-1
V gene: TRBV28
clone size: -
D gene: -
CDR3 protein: CASSFLLGNEQFF
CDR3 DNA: TGTGCCAGCAGTTTCCTTCTGGGGAATGAGCAGTTCTTC

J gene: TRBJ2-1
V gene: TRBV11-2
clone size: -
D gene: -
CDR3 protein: CASSLWSRGAYNEQFF
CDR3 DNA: TGTGCCAGCAGCTTATGGAGTAGGGGAGCGTACAATGAGCAGTTCTTC

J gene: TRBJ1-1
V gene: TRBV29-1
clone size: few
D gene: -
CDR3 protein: CSVSPSGAEAFF
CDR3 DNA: TGCAGCGTCAGCCCCTCAGGGGCGGAAGCTTTCTTT

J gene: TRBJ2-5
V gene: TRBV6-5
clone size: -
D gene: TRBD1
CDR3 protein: CATEGTAEETQYF
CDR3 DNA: TGTGCCACTGAGGGGACAGCGGAGGAGACCCAGTACTTC

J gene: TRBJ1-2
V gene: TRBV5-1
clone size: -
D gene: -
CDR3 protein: CASTPGRLYGYTF
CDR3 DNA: TGCGCCAGCACCCCGGGGCGGCTCTATGGCTACACCTTC

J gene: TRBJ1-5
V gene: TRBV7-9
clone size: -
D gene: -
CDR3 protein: CASRAGGGNQPQHF
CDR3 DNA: TGTGCCAGCAGGGCAGGAGGGGGCAATCAGCCCCAGCATTTT

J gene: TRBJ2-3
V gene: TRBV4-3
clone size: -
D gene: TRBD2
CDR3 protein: CASSQGSSGGAGTQYF
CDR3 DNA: TGCGCCAGCAGCCAAGGGTCTAGCGGGGGGGCCGGTACGCAGTATTTT

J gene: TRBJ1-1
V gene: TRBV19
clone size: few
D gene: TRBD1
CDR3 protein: CASIRDRGTEAFF
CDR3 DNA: TGTGCCAGTATACGCGACAGGGGCACTGAAGCTTTCTTT

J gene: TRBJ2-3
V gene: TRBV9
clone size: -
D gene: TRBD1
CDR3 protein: CASSAGTGVDGYF
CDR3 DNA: TGTGCCAGCAGCGCCGGGACAGGGGTCGATGGGTATTTT

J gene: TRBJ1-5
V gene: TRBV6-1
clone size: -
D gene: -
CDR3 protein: CASSEGSSHSNQPQHF
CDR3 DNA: TGTGCCAGCAGTGAAGGGTCCTCTCATAGCAATCAGCCCCAGCATTTT

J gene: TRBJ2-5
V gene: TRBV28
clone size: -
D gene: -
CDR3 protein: CASSFQGRETQYF
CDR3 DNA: TGTGCCAGCAGTTTTCAGGGAAGGGAGACCCAGTACTTC

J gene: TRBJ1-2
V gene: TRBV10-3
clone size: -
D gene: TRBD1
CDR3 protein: CAISGQRQGKDGYTF
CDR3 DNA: TGTGCCATCAGTGGGCAAAGACAGGGGAAGGATGGCTACACCTTC

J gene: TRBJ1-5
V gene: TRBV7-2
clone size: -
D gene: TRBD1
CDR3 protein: CASHTGEQPQHF
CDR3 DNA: TGTGCCAGCCATACAGGGGAGCAGCCCCAGCATTTT

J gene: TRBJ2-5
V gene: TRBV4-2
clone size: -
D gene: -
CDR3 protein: CASSQELQETQYF
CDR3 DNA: TGTGCCAGCAGCCAAGAACTTCAAGAGACCCAGTACTTC

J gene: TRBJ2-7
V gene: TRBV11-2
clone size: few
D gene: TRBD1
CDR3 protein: CASSWDRGLYEQYF
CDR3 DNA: TGTGCCAGCAGCTGGGACAGGGGTCTCTACGAGCAGTACTTC

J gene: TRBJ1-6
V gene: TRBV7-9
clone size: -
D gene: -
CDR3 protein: CASSLRGSPLHF
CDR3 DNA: TGTGCCAGCAGCTTGAGGGGATCACCCCTCCACTTT

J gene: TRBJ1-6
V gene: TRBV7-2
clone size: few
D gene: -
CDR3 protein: CASSGLWGGNSPLHF
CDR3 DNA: TGTGCCAGCAGCGGCCTTTGGGGTGGGAATTCACCCCTCCACTTT

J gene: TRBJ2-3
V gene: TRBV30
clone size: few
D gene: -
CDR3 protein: CAWSVGSGGITDTQYF
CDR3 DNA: TGTGCCTGGAGTGTAGGGTCGGGCGGAATCACAGATACGCAGTATTTT

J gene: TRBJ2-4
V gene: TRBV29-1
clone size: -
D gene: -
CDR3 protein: CSVIIRDTKNIQYF
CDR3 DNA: TGCAGCGTAATTATTCGGGACACGAAAAACATTCAGTACTTC

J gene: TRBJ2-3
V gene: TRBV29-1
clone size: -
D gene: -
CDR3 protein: CSVEAGLYPDTQYF
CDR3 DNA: TGCAGCGTTGAGGCAGGGCTCTATCCAGATACGCAGTATTTT

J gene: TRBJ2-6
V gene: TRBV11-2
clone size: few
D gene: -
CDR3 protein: CASSPPKGSGANVLTF
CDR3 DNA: TGTGCCAGCAGCCCACCAAAGGGGTCTGGGGCCAACGTCCTGACTTTC

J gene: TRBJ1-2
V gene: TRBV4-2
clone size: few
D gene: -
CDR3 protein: CATAVWGGSFNYGYTF
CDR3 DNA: TGTGCCACTGCAGTCTGGGGAGGTTCGTTTAACTATGGCTACACCTTC

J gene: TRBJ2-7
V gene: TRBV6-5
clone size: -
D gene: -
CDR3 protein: CASSYLQGYEQYF
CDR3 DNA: TGTGCCAGCAGTTACCTACAGGGCTACGAGCAGTACTTC

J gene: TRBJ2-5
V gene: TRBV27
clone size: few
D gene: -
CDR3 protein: CASSLTDQETQYF
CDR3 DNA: TGTGCCAGCAGTTTAACCGATCAAGAGACCCAGTACTTC

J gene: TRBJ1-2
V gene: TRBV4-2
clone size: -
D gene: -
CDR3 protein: CASSQSHGRSDYGYTF
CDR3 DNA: TGTGCCAGCAGCCAATCCCATGGAAGGAGTGACTATGGCTACACCTTC

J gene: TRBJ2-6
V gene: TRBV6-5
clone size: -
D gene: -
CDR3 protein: CASRTSSGANVLTF
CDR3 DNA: TGTGCCAGCAGGACGTCCTCTGGGGCCAACGTCCTGACTTTC

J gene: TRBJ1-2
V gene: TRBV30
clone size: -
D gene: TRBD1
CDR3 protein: CAADRGRGTYGYTF
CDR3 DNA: TGTGCCGCGGACAGGGGGCGGGGTACCTATGGCTACACCTTC

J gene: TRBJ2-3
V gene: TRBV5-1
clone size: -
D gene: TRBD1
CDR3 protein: CASSLGIGGPDTQYF
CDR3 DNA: TGCGCCAGCAGCTTGGGTATAGGGGGCCCAGATACGCAGTATTTT

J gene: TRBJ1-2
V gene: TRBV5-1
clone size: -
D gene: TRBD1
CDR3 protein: CASTGTEDYGYTF
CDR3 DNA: TGCGCCAGCACCGGGACAGAAGACTATGGCTACACCTTC

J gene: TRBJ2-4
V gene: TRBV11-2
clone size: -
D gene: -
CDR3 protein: CASNIGGGKNIQYF
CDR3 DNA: TGTGCCAGCAATATCGGAGGCGGCAAAAACATTCAGTACTTC

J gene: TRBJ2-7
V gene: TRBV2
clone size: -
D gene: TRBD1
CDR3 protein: CASNDRGYRYEQYF
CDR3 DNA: TGTGCCAGCAATGACAGGGGCTACCGCTACGAGCAGTACTTC

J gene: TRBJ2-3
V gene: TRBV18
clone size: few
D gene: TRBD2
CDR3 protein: CASSPLLAGTDTQYF
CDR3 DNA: TGTGCCAGCTCACCGCTGCTAGCGGGCACAGATACGCAGTATTTT

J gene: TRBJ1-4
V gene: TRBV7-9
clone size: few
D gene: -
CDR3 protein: CASSLRDGLNEKLFF
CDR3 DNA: TGTGCCAGCAGCCTCCGGGACGGACTAAATGAAAAACTGTTTTTT

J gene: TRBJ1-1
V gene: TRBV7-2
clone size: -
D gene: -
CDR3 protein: CASSLAQTGSATEAFF
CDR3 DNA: TGTGCCAGCAGCTTAGCACAGACAGGTTCGGCCACTGAAGCTTTCTTT

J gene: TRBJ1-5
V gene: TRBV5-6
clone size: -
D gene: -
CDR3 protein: CASSLQADQPQHF
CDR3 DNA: TGTGCCAGCAGCTTGCAGGCCGATCAGCCCCAGCATTTT

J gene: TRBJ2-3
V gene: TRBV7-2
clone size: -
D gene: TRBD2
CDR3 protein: CASSLGAGGPDTQYF
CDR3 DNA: TGTGCCAGCAGCTTAGGAGCGGGGGGGCCAGATACGCAGTATTTT

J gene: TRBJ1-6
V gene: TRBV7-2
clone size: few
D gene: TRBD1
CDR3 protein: CASSSGQHNSPLHF
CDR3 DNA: TGTGCCAGCAGCTCGGGACAGCATAATTCACCCCTCCACTTT

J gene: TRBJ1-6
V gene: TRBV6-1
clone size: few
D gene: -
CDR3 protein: CASSSSYNSPLHF
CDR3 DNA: TGTGCCAGTTCGAGCTCCTATAATTCACCCCTCCACTTT

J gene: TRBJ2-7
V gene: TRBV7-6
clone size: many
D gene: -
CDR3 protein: CASSLAPPHGGAAEQYF
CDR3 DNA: TGTGCCAGCAGCTTAGCGCCCCCTCACGGGGGAGCGGCCGAGCAGTACTTC

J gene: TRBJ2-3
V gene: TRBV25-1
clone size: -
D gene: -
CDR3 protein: CASSEPGSTDTQYF
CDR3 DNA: TGTGCCAGCAGTGAACCGGGAAGCACAGATACGCAGTATTTT

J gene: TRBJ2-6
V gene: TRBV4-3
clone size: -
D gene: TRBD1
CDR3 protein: CASSHRTGVSGANVLTF
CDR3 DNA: TGCGCCAGCAGCCACCGGACAGGGGTCTCTGGGGCCAACGTCCTGACTTTC

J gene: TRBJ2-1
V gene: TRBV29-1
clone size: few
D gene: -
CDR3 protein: CSVDLAPVNEQFF
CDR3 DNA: TGCAGCGTTGATTTAGCGCCGGTCAATGAGCAGTTCTTC